Sequencing of this T cell receptor (beta chain) was carried out in a study of radiation and T cells in renal cell carcinoma. Study context: Nephrectomy followed 15 Gy stereotactic body radiation by 4 weeks. Notes on the study in general: From baseline, blood top tumor clonotypes peaked at 2 weeks post-radiation.

V lost 0 bases and J lost 1, with 17 bases in between. Germline CDR1 and CDR2: MRHNA and SNTAGT. The CDR3 contains 18 residues. Concerning this clone itself: Its specificity is unknown.

This sample's time point: baseline pretreatment blood. Treatment indicated: 15 Gy SBRT to primary tumor, nephrectomy 4 weeks later. The tumor was a clear cell renal cell carcinoma. TCRdb keeps only in-frame clones here, not all; method: immunoSEQ multiplex PCR. The sample has 45,000 to 65,000 clones; approximately 80% are singletons. The rearrangement uses TRBV6-4 and TRBJ2-3; TRBD1 might be the D (6 bases). This material consisted of blood, taken from a patient whose treatment included radiotherapy and nephrectomy. The TCR sequence derives from a man aged 55 to 70 with renal cell carcinoma. CDR3 in DNA: TGTGCCAGCAGTGACTCTGGGGGCCCCTACTTGGGCACAGATACGCAGTATTTT. This gives the protein CASSDSGGPYLGTDTQYF.